These 17 T cell receptor beta chains share one sample of origin, sequenced in a study of blood T cell repertoires in COVID-19 (dated by TCRdb to about 2020). Library method: the immunoSEQ multiplex PCR assay. TCRdb took over this immuneACCESS table, retaining in-frame rearrangements with V and J assigned. Such tables are incomplete; in checked studies, under half of the missing clones stem from an unresolved V gene, and the remainder is unexplained. This sample holds around 160,000 clones; about 82% were observed only once. The top ten clones comprise about 3% of the sample. Sequenced material: peripheral blood. The receptors derive from a woman between 35 and 50 years old with active or convalescent COVID-19.

The V and J genes are TRBV30 and TRBJ1-2, with D unresolved. This CDR3 region has 15 residues. Germline lookup yields CDR1 GTSNPN and CDR2 SVGIG (reference sequence). V lost 0 bases and J 7 bases, leaving 18 bases between the germline ends. The CDR3 bases are TGTGCCTGGAGTGTACTAGCCGGCAGATGGGGTGGCTACACCTTC. Translating gives CAWSVLAGRWGGYTF.

The chain is built from TRBV18 and TRBJ2-5; D is unresolved. V was pared by 2 bases and J by 5 bases, with 3 bases between. The germline V gene has CDR1 KGHSH and CDR2 LQKENI. The CDR3 has 11 amino acids. For the CDR3, the DNA is TGTGCCAGCTCACCAGGCGAGACCCAGTACTTC. It translates to CASSPGETQYF.

V gene TRBV2 combines with J gene TRBJ2-5, with 8 bases that match TRBD1. The CDR3 runs to 13 residues. Germline CDR1 is SNHLY and CDR2 is FYNNEI. The junction had 4 bases not matched to a gene; V was cut back by 5 bases and J by 5 bases. The DNA for the CDR3 is TGTGCCAGCAGTTGGACAGGGCGGGAGACCCAGTACTTC. Translation gives CASSWTGRETQYF.

This clone has ten or more counts. J is TRBJ2-5 and V is TRBV12-3 or TRBV12-4, with D possibly being TRBD2 (6 bases). The CDR3 runs to 13 residues. The ends were cut back, 3 bases at V and 4 bases at J, with 9 bases in the middle. The chain's CDR3 is CASSFPEGETQYF. As DNA, the CDR3 is TGTGCCAGCAGTTTCCCGGAGGGAGAGACCCAGTACTTC.

The CDR3 DNA reads TGCAGCGTACAGAGCACTGAAGCTTTCTTT. Amino acids: CSVQSTEAFF. The gene calls are TRBV29-1 and TRBJ1-1; D ambiguous. The CDR3 loop spans 10 amino acids. Per germline, CDR1 SQVTM and CDR2 ANQGSEA. V was cut by 6 bases and J by 4 bases, with 6 bases left in between.

Comments on this clone: The same CDR3 can be traced to other DNA sequences in this sample. The V call is TRBV6-1, the J call TRBJ2-3, with TRBD2 matching over 14 bases. This CDR3 comprises 15 residues. CDR1 is MNHNS, CDR2 SASEGT, per germline. The J segment lost 4 bases and the V segment lost 3 bases, leaving 0 bases of the junction unmatched. The CDR3 protein is CASSETSGGADTQYF. CDR3 coding DNA: TGTGCCAGCAGTGAGACTAGCGGGGGGGCAGATACGCAGTATTTT.

The chain combines TRBV19 with TRBJ1-2; tentative D call: TRBD1 (6 bases). The V and J ends lost 9 bases and 4 bases respectively, with 12 bases between them. The CDR3 is made up of 12 amino acids. In germline, CDR1 is LNHDA, CDR2 SQIVND (reference sequence). CDR3 residues: CASRGGIYGYTF. The CDR3 DNA reads as TGTGCCAGCCGAGGGGGAATCTATGGCTACACCTTC.

This clone was detected a few times. Other DNA sequences from this sample encode an identical CDR3 as well. V and J are TRBV30 and TRBJ1-1, with 7 positions matching TRBD1. Trimming took 2 bases from V and 8 from J; bases not matched to a gene: 2. CDR1 and CDR2 (germline): GTSNPN, SVGIG (reference sequence). CDR3 length equals 11 residues. The CDR3 sequence: CAWSRQGEAFF. The CDR3, as DNA: TGTGCCTGGAGTCGACAGGGAGAAGCTTTCTTT.

The chain is built from TRBV4-2 and TRBJ2-7; D is unresolved. This CDR3 has 16 residues. Germline V CDR1 and CDR2: LGHNA, YNFKEQ. V was cut by 1 base and J by 0 bases, with 13 bases left in between. Here the CDR3 DNA reads TGTGCCAGCAGCCAAGGGGCCGCCCAGAGCTCCTACGAGCAGTACTTC. Its translation: CASSQGAAQSSYEQYF.

The V and J genes are TRBV9 and TRBJ2-3, with 8 bases that match TRBD1. This CDR3 spans 16 amino acids. CDR1 SGDLS and CDR2 YYNGEE come from the germline V gene. The V gene end was trimmed by 0 bases and the J gene end by 5 bases; junction bases not matched to a gene: 8. The CDR3 reads CASSVEVAGGRDTQYF. CDR3 nucleotide sequence: TGTGCCAGCAGCGTAGAGGTGGCAGGGGGCAGAGATACGCAGTATTTT.

Here the CDR3 reads CASSELGTSPLGTGELFF. CDR3 in DNA: TGTGCCAGCAGTGAATTGGGGACTAGCCCCCTCGGGACCGGGGAGCTGTTTTTT. This chain joins TRBV25-1 and TRBJ2-2; 9 bases line up with TRBD2. V lost 1 base and J lost 5; bases outside the gene matches: 11. CDR1 and CDR2 from the germline V gene are MGHDK and SYGVNS. This CDR3 comprises 18 residues.

The chain is built from TRBV11-2 and TRBJ2-1, with 8 bases that match TRBD2. The CDR3 spans 15 residues. CDR1 SGHAT and CDR2 FQNNGV come from the germline V gene. Losses at the gene ends were 9 bases for V and 4 bases for J; bases not matched to a gene: 11. Here the CDR3 reads CASNNRGGPYNEQFF. The DNA of the CDR3 is TGTGCCAGTAACAATCGGGGGGGCCCTTACAATGAGCAGTTCTTC.

This clone has more than one count but fewer than ten. The chain joins TRBV3-1 (or the pseudogene TRBV3-2) to TRBJ2-7; D possibly corresponds to TRBD1 (5 bases). The V gene lost 3 bases and the J gene lost 6 bases, with 9 bases spanning the gap. The length of the CDR3 is 12 residues. Looked up from germline, CDR1 is LGHDT and CDR2 is YNNKEL (reference sequence). CDR3 sequence: CASSQGPIEQYF. The DNA for the CDR3 is TGTGCCAGCAGCCAGGGGCCGATCGAGCAGTACTTC.

As concerns this clone: The same CDR3 is also encoded by other DNA sequences in this sample. The rearrangement uses TRBV30 and TRBJ1-1, with a tentative D call TRBD1 (6 bases). CDR3 length: 13 amino acids. Trimming took 0 bases from V and 1 from J, leaving 6 bases between them. Germline V gene data show CDR1 as GTSNPN and CDR2 as SVGIG (reference sequence). The CDR3 spells CAWSVGGNTEAFF. DNA for the CDR3: TGTGCCTGGAGTGTAGGGGGGAACACTGAAGCTTTCTTT.

The rearrangement uses TRBV7-2 and TRBJ1-5, with D possibly TRBD1 on 6 matching bases. This CDR3 contains 15 residues. V lost 2 bases, J lost 8 bases, and 16 bases lay in between. Per the germline V gene, CDR1 is SGHTA and CDR2 is FQGNSA. The DNA for the CDR3 is TGTGCCAGCAGCTTACTAACAGGGAGAGGGGAGCCCCAGCATTTT. Amino acid sequence: CASSLLTGRGEPQHF.

This chain links TRBV5-6 with TRBJ2-7; 7 nucleotides align to TRBD2. This CDR3 contains 14 residues. V trimming: 3 bases; J trimming: 4 bases; junction bases outside the gene matches: 7. Germline CDR1 SGHDT, CDR2 YYEEEE. Here the CDR3 DNA reads TGTGCCAGCAGCTGGGGACGCGGGAGATACGAGCAGTACTTC. Its translation: CASSWGRGRYEQYF.

The J gene is TRBJ2-3, the V gene TRBV7-2; 9 positions agree with TRBD2. The CDR3 length is 15 residues. Per the germline V gene, CDR1 is SGHTA and CDR2 is FQGNSA. Trimming cost V 2 bases and J 1 base; bases outside gene matches: 1. CDR3: CASSLRTSGTDTQYF. Here the CDR3 DNA reads TGTGCCAGCAGCTTAAGGACTAGCGGCACAGATACGCAGTATTTT. The full variable domain, its missing parts supplied by reference TRBV7-2 and TRBJ2-3, is GAGVSQSPSNKVTEKGKDVELRCDPISGHTALYWYRQSLGQGLEFLIYFQGNSAPDKSGLPSDRFSAERTGGSVSTLTIQRTQQEDSAVYLCASSLRTSGTDTQYFGPGTRLTVL.